The 26 T cell receptor beta chains below all came from one sample that was sequenced in a study of siplizumab effects on memory and regulatory T cells. The method was immunoSEQ multiplex PCR; TCRdb's version includes in-frame clones alone and lacks a portion of them. The profile shows more than 85,000 clones, around 93% of them singletons. Sequencing used CD4+ T cells sorted from blood. These receptors were obtained from a human donor in good health.

Only one count was recorded for this clone. V is TRBV2 and J is TRBJ2-1; D uncertain. The V and J ends lost 7 bases and 6 bases respectively, with 16 bases between them. The CDR3 is 14 amino acids. Germline V gene sequence: CDR1 SNHLY, CDR2 FYNNEI. CDR3 region: CASKPGSRPNEQFF. As DNA, the CDR3 is TGTGCCAGCAAGCCCGGGTCCAGGCCCAATGAGCAGTTCTTC.

As regards this clone: Other DNA sequences in this specimen translate into the identical CDR3. J is TRBJ1-2 and V is TRBV30; a possible D gene is TRBD1 (6 bases). The CDR3 length is 13 residues. The V gene's germline CDR1 is GTSNPN and CDR2 SVGIG (reference sequence). Trimming pared 0 bases from V and 4 bases from J, leaving 9 bases between. The DNA for the CDR3 is TGTGCCTGGAGTGTGGGGGGCTCCTATGGCTACACCTTC. This gives the protein CAWSVGGSYGYTF.

The V and J genes are TRBV5-4 and TRBJ2-3; 10 nucleotides line up with TRBD2. Germline values: CDR1 SGHNT, CDR2 YYREEE (reference sequence). The CDR3 loop spans 18 amino acids. The V gene end was trimmed by 3 bases and the J gene end by 0 bases; junction bases not matched to a gene: 10. This CDR3 is CASSSRTSGRISTDTQYF. CDR3 sequence (DNA): TGTGCCAGCAGCTCTCGGACTAGCGGTCGGATTAGCACAGATACGCAGTATTTT.

This chain links TRBV5-4 with TRBJ1-5; possibly TRBD1 for D (5 bases). This CDR3 has 16 amino acids. CDR1 is SGHNT, CDR2 YYREEE, per germline (reference sequence). Trimming stripped 2 bases from V and 7 bases from J, with 19 bases between. CDR3: CASSLWAEGVKQPQHF. The DNA of the CDR3 is TGTGCCAGCAGCTTATGGGCGGAAGGGGTGAAGCAGCCCCAGCATTTT.

V is TRBV6-5 and J is TRBJ2-5, with a possible D match to TRBD2 (5 bases). Trimming took off 6 bases at V and 5 bases at J, with 13 bases between the two ends. This CDR3 region has 13 residues. Per the germline V gene, CDR1 is MNHEY and CDR2 is SVGAGI. CDR3 coding DNA: TGTGCCAGCAGCCGGGCCCCGGGGGAGACCCAGTACTTC. The encoded protein is CASSRAPGETQYF.

CDR3 region: CASSPGGQGGTEAFF. The CDR3 DNA follows: TGCGCCAGCAGCCCGGGGGGACAGGGAGGTACTGAAGCTTTCTTT. This chain connects TRBV5-1 to TRBJ1-1, with 9 bases that match TRBD1. The CDR3 is 15 residues long. Unmatched junction bases numbered 9, after V lost 4 bases and J lost 5 bases. CDR1 and CDR2 (germline): SGHRS, YFSETQ.

The rearrangement joins TRBV5-6 to TRBJ1-6; D gene uncertain. CDR3 length: 16 amino acids. Trimming took off 0 bases at V and 2 bases at J, with 9 bases between the two ends. The V gene's germline CDR1 is SGHDT and CDR2 YYEEEE. The DNA of the CDR3 is TGTGCCAGCAGCTTGGTTTCTGGGGCCTATAATTCACCCCTCCACTTT. Protein: CASSLVSGAYNSPLHF.

This rearrangement joins TRBV27 to TRBJ2-7; 8 nucleotides agree with TRBD1. Germline CDR1 is MNHEY and CDR2 is SMNVEV (reference sequence). The length of the CDR3 is 14 residues. Unmatched junction bases numbered 8, after V lost 6 bases and J lost 4 bases. The CDR3 loop reads CASRPGTGLYEQYF. CDR3 bases: TGTGCCAGCAGGCCCGGGACAGGACTTTACGAGCAGTACTTC.

The chain joins TRBV6-5 to TRBJ1-1; perhaps TRBD1 as D (6 bases). V was cut by 0 bases and J by 10 bases, with 12 bases left in between. The CDR3 spans 13 residues. Germline values: CDR1 MNHEY, CDR2 SVGAGI. The CDR3, as DNA: TGTGCCAGCAGTTACTCCCCGAGGGGGGCAGCTTTCTTT. Its protein is CASSYSPRGAAFF.

The rearrangement uses TRBV7-8 and TRBJ1-5, with a tentative D call TRBD1 (6 bases). The ends were cut back, 5 bases at V and 3 bases at J, with 11 bases in the middle. The CDR3 is 14 residues long. Germline-derived CDR1 and CDR2 are SGHVS and FQNEAQ. CDR3 region: CASSRQEINQPQHF. The DNA for the CDR3 is TGTGCCAGCAGCAGACAGGAGATCAATCAGCCCCAGCATTTT. The variable domain in full, with the rest retrieved from reference TRBV7-8 and TRBJ1-5, is GAGVSQSPRYKVAKRGQDVALRCDPISGHVSLFWYQQALGQGPEFLTYFQNEAQLDKSGLPSDRFFAERPEGSVSTLKIQRTQQEDSAVYLCASSRQEINQPQHFGDGTRLSIL.

This chain joins TRBV11-2 and TRBJ2-2; D could derive from TRBD1 or TRBD2 (5 bases each). This CDR3 region has 12 residues. The germline CDR1 and CDR2 sequences are SGHAT and FQNNGV. The ends were cut back, 11 bases at V and 5 bases at J, with 12 bases in the middle. This CDR3 reads CAGEGLTGELFF. The CDR3 bases are TGTGCCGGTGAGGGGCTTACCGGGGAGCTGTTTTTT.

The chain couples TRBV18 to TRBJ2-1; D perhaps matches TRBD2 (5 bases). Germline V gene sequence: CDR1 KGHSH, CDR2 LQKENI. Trimming removed 2 bases from V and 2 bases from J, with 7 bases in between. The length of the CDR3 is 14 residues. For the CDR3, the DNA is TGTGCCAGCTCACCATCCGGGACCTACAATGAGCAGTTCTTC. Its translation: CASSPSGTYNEQFF.

As to this clone: A junction boundary mismatches the germline segment, possibly from a read error. Other DNA sequences from this sample encode an identical CDR3 as well. The gene calls are TRBV30 and TRBJ1-1; a possible D gene is TRBD1 (5 bases). Germline values: CDR1 GTSNPN, CDR2 SVGIG (reference sequence). This CDR3 spans 16 amino acids. The CDR3 sequence: CAWSVLGDGINTEAFF. The DNA of the CDR3 is TGTGCCTGGAGTGTATTGGGGGATGGGATCAACACTGAAGCCTTCTTT. The full variable domain, in which reference TRBV30 and TRBJ1-1 provide the parts outside the CDR3, is SQTIHQWPATLVQPVGSPLSLECTVEGTSNPNLYWYRQAAGRGLQLLFYSVGIGQISSEVPQNLSASRPQDRQFILSSKKLLLSDSGFYLCAWSVLGDGINTEAFFGQGTRLTVV.

The V gene is TRBV5-3, the J gene TRBJ1-2; a possible D gene is TRBD1 (5 bases). TRBV5-3 is designated an ORF whose function remains uncertain. The CDR3 spans 14 residues. The germline V and J ends were trimmed by 0 bases and 0 bases, with 6 bases remaining between them. CDR3 sequence: CARSLAGPNYGYTF. The CDR3, as DNA: TGTGCCAGAAGCTTGGCAGGGCCTAACTATGGCTACACCTTC.

This clone showed up just once. The chain employs TRBV7-9 and TRBJ2-7, with 11 bases identical to TRBD2. Germline lookup yields CDR1 SEHNR and CDR2 FQNEAQ (reference sequence). V gave up 1 base and J gave up 7 bases; unmatched junction bases: 6. The CDR3 sequence is 15 residues long. The chain's CDR3 is CASSLGLLAGAEQYF. The CDR3 DNA follows: TGTGCCAGCAGCTTAGGTCTACTAGCGGGAGCAGAGCAGTACTTC.

The gene calls are TRBV11-2 and TRBJ1-4; D call uncertain. Trimming removed 5 bases from V and 10 bases from J, with 23 bases in between. The CDR3 is made up of 16 amino acids. Germline CDR1 reads SGHAT; CDR2 reads FQNNGV. The CDR3 DNA sequence: TGTGCCAGCAGCCCCTGGGTAGGTTCCACTGTCGGAAAACTGTTTTTT. Residues: CASSPWVGSTVGKLFF.

This chain connects TRBV7-3 to TRBJ2-3, with D unresolved. This CDR3 comprises 14 residues. V was trimmed by 0 bases and J by 1 base, leaving 5 bases between them. CDR1 is SGHTA and CDR2 is FQGTGA in the germline V gene. The CDR3 nucleotides are TGTGCCAGCAGCTTAACGTCCGGCACAGATACGCAGTATTTT. It translates to CASSLTSGTDTQYF.

The rearrangement links TRBV12-5 to TRBJ2-7; tentatively, D is TRBD2 (6 bases). Germline V CDR1 and CDR2: LGHNT, FRNRAP. V was cut by 2 bases and J by 3 bases, with 14 bases left in between. The length of the CDR3 is 15 residues. The CDR3 region is CASGLSGRRGYEQYF. In DNA, the CDR3 is TGTGCTAGTGGTTTGAGCGGACGGAGGGGCTACGAGCAGTACTTC.

This chain connects TRBV5-5 to TRBJ2-3, with a possible D match to TRBD2 (6 bases). CDR1 is SGHKS and CDR2 is YYEKEE in the germline V gene (reference sequence). This CDR3 is built from 14 residues. V was trimmed by 0 bases and J by 6 bases, leaving 11 bases between them. The CDR3 coding sequence is TGTGCCAGCAGCTTGGCGGAGGGTCGGGATACGCAGTATTTT. Its translation: CASSLAEGRDTQYF.

The CDR3 DNA reads as TGTGCCAGCAGTTTAGCGGGAGGGCTTTTTGATACGCAGTATTTT. Its protein is CASSLAGGLFDTQYF. The rearrangement joins TRBV27 to TRBJ2-3; 9 nucleotides align to TRBD2. This CDR3 is built from 15 residues. The germline V gene has CDR1 MNHEY and CDR2 SMNVEV (reference sequence). J was trimmed by 6 bases and V by 2 bases; bases with no gene match: 6.

The gene calls are TRBV11-3 and TRBJ2-7; no reliable D call. This CDR3 has 14 residues. Per germline, CDR1 SGHNT and CDR2 YENEEA. Trimming shortened V by 3 bases and J by 2 bases, and 11 bases separated the two germline ends. The CDR3 region is CASSLNSGPYEQYF. The DNA of the CDR3 is TGTGCCAGCAGCTTGAACTCCGGGCCCTACGAGCAGTACTTC.

The V gene is TRBV14, the J gene TRBJ2-1, with TRBD2 matching over 11 bases. Germline values: CDR1 SGHDN, CDR2 FVKESK. The CDR3 is made up of 15 amino acids. V lost 4 bases to trimming and J lost 9 bases; unmatched junction nucleotides: 8. The CDR3 region has the DNA TGTGCCAGCAGCCTTAGCGGGAGGGCCTCAGGTGAGCAGTTCTTC. This codes for CASSLSGRASGEQFF.

This chain connects TRBV11-3 to TRBJ1-1; a possible D gene is TRBD1 (5 bases). Germline V CDR1 and CDR2: SGHNT, YENEEA. Trimming left V 5 bases short and J 5 bases short, with 12 bases between. CDR3 size: 13 residues. As DNA, the CDR3 is TGTGCCAGCAGCCTGCCCCACAGGACTGAAGCTTTCTTT. It yields the protein CASSLPHRTEAFF.

The chain recombines TRBV30 with TRBJ2-1, with D maybe TRBD1 (6 bases). The V gene's germline CDR1 is GTSNPN and CDR2 SVGIG (reference sequence). V dropped 5 bases and J dropped 8 bases, with 13 bases sitting between them. The CDR3 is 12 residues long. The CDR3 region has the DNA TGTGCCTGGTTCGAGGACAGCCATGAGCAGTTCTTC. Protein product: CAWFEDSHEQFF.

CDR3 region: CASSQTLGTQYF. Here the CDR3 DNA reads TGCGCCAGCAGCCAAACACTGGGGACCCAGTACTTC. The chain combines TRBV4-1 with TRBJ2-5; D ambiguous. Trimming cost V 2 bases and J 7 bases, with 8 bases left between them. The CDR3 loop spans 12 amino acids. Per the germline V gene, CDR1 is MGHRA and CDR2 is YSYEKL.

The CDR3 bases are TGCGCCAGCAGCTTGGCCACAGGAATCTCTGGAAACACCATATATTTT. Its protein product is CASSLATGISGNTIYF. The chain combines TRBV5-1 with TRBJ1-3; TRBD1 is a possible D gene (5 bases). Between the trimmed V and J ends, which lost 0 bases and 0 bases, there was a span of 10 bases. Germline CDR1 is SGHRS and CDR2 is YFSETQ. This CDR3 has 16 amino acids.